This T cell receptor (beta chain) was profiled in a study of blood T cell repertoires in COVID-19. Study context: Donors in the United States, Italy and Spain gave samples during acute or convalescent COVID-19. Sources were T cells, B-cell-depleted T cells, or PBMCs; the material itself was cDNA or gDNA.

Authors' analysis steps: The assay estimated nucleated cells by amplifying reference gene primers. Libraries were prepared by immunoSEQ multiplex PCR; TCRdb keeps only in-frame clonotypes and omits some of them. V and J calls and clone size come straight from that table; D and trimming were deduced from the DNA. This sample has 25,000 to 30,000 clones; approximately 81% occur once, and the top ten carry about 53%. This clone was observed a few times. Germline loops: CDR1 SGHVS, CDR2 FNYEAQ. The CDR3 has 15 residues. Trimming removed 2 bases from V and 2 bases from J, with 10 bases in between. The specimen was peripheral blood. The TCR comes from a man aged 50 or older with active or convalescent COVID-19. The genes are TRBV7-6 and TRBJ1-5; no clear D. CDR3 residues: CASSLSAEGNQPQHF. CDR3 DNA: TGTGCCAGCAGCTTATCGGCGGAGGGCAATCAGCCCCAGCATTTT.